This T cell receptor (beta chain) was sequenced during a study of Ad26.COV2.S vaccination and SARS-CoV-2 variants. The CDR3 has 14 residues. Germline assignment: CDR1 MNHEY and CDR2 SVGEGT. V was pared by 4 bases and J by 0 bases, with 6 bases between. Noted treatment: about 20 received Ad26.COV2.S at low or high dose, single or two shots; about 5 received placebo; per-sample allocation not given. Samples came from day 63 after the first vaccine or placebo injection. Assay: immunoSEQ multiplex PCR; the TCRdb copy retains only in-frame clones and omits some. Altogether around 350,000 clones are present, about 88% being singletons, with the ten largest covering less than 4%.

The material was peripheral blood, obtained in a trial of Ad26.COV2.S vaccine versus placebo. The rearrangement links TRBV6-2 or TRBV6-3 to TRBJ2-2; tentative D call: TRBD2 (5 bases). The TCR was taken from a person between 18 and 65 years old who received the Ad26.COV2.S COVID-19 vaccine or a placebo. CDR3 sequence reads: CASSSDSNTGELFF. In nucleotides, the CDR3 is TGTGCCAGCAGTTCGGACTCGAACACCGGGGAGCTGTTTTTT.